A single sample gave rise to the 5 T cell receptor beta chains below, sequenced in a study of shared clonotypes between healthy human individuals. In the naive CD8 group, cells lacked CD45RO and were positively selected for CCR7, so terminally differentiated effector memory CD45RA+ cells were left out. Measured with immunoSEQ multiplex PCR; TCRdb has only the in-frame clones, and not every one. The sample lists around 2.1 million clones, 85% to 95% occurring once. Sequenced input: naive CD8+ T cells from PBMCs. The receptors were gathered from a man between 18 and 29 years old in good health. Some clones in this sample may be carry-over from other donors' samples.

V usage is TRBV28 and J usage is TRBJ2-7, with no clear D. From germline, CDR1 is MDHEN and CDR2 SYDVKM. V was pared by 5 bases and J by 6 bases, with 14 bases between. The CDR3 has 13 amino acids. The CDR3 DNA follows: TGTGCCAGCAGTCTGGGCCCCACACGCGAGCAGTACTTC. It encodes CASSLGPTREQYF.

This chain connects TRBV11-2 to TRBJ1-2, with TRBD1 identical over 7 bases. CDR3 length: 15 amino acids. The germline gives CDR1 SGHAT, CDR2 FQNNGV. The J segment lost 3 bases and the V segment lost 5 bases, leaving 9 bases of the junction unmatched. Here the CDR3 DNA reads TGTGCCAGCAGCCAGGGTGCGGGACAGTACTATGGCTACACCTTC. Protein sequence: CASSQGAGQYYGYTF. Full variable domain (remainder filled in from reference TRBV11-2 and TRBJ1-2): EAGVAQSPRYKIIEKRQSVAFWCNPISGHATLYWYQQILGQGPKLLIQFQNNGVVDDSQLPKDRFSAERLKGVDSTLKIQPAKLEDSAVYLCASSQGAGQYYGYTFGSGTRLTVV.

The CDR3 DNA follows: TGCGCCAGCAGCCAAGGCGCAGGGGGCGCTGAAAAACTGTTTTTT. Its translation: CASSQGAGGAEKLFF. This chain connects TRBV4-3 to TRBJ1-4; 8 bases line up with TRBD1. CDR3 length equals 15 residues. Unmatched junction bases numbered 5, after V lost 1 base and J lost 7 bases. The germline gives CDR1 LGHNA, CDR2 YSLEER.

V gene TRBV27 combines with J gene TRBJ2-7; 9 bases align to TRBD1. The CDR3 sequence is 17 residues long. V lost 4 bases and J lost 4; bases outside the gene matches: 14. Germline loops: CDR1 MNHEY, CDR2 SMNVEV (reference sequence). The CDR3 bases are TGTGCCAGCAGTTCGACTAAAACCGGGACAGGGAGGTACGAGCAGTACTTC. This encodes CASSSTKTGTGRYEQYF.

The chain combines TRBV29-1 with TRBJ1-1; D may be TRBD1 (6 bases). From germline, CDR1 is SQVTM and CDR2 ANQGSEA. CDR3 size: 13 residues. The V end lost 4 bases, the J end lost 1 base, and 10 bases lay between the germline ends. CDR3 DNA: TGCAGCGTTGGGGAGGGACAGAACACTGAAGCTTTCTTT. Its protein is CSVGEGQNTEAFF.